Sequencing of this TCR beta chain was carried out in a study of T and B cells in COVID-19 patients. Study summary: Of around 21 active-infection patients, 15 to 18 carried comorbidities linked to unfavorable COVID-19 outcome.

Multiplex PCR with BIOMED2 TRB-A/B primer pools amplified TRB rearrangements. TCRdb re-called the multiplex PCR reads with MiXCR, one entry per CDR3 protein. The data show some 4,100 distinct CDR3 sequences, about 26% seen once. Relative to its sample, this clonotype is medium-sized. Its matching antigen is unknown. Trimming shortened V by 0 bases and J by 6 bases, and 6 bases separated the two germline ends. The CDR3 extends over 13 amino acids. Looked up from germline, CDR1 is PRHDT and CDR2 is FYEKMQ (reference sequence). Blood genomic DNA input for TRB amplification was 250-500 ng. General study findings and limits: In COVID-19 patients, T cell receptor beta variable and joining gene use was reportedly strongly skewed.

V gene TRBV13 combines with J gene TRBJ1-5; no clear D gene. The origin of this receptor is a human donor with active COVID-19. The donor label of this sample is uncertain. What was sequenced was blood. CDR3 DNA sequence: TGTGCCAGCAGCTTAGGTGGAGTTCAGCCCCAGCATTTT. The encoded protein is CASSLGGVQPQHF.